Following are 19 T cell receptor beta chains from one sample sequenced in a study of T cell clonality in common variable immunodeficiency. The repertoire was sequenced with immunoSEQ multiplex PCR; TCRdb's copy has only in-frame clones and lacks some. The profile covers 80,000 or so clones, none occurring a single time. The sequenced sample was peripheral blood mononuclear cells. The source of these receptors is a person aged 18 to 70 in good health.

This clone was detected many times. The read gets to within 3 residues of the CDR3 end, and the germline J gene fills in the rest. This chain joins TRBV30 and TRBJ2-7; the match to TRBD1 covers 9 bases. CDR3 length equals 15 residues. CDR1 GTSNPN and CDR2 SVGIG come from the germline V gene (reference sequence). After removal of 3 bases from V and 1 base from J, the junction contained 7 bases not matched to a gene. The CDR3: CAWRPDRGGSYEQYF. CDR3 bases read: TGTGCCTGGAGACCGGACAGGGGAGGGTCCTACGAG.

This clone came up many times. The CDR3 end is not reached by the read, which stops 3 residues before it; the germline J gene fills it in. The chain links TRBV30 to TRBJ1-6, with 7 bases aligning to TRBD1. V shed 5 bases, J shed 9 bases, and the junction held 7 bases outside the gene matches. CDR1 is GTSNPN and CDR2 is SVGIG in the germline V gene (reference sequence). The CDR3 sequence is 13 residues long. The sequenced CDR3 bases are TGTGCCTGGGACAGGGAATCCGCTTCACCC. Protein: CAWDRESASP. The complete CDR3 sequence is CAWDRESASPLHF.

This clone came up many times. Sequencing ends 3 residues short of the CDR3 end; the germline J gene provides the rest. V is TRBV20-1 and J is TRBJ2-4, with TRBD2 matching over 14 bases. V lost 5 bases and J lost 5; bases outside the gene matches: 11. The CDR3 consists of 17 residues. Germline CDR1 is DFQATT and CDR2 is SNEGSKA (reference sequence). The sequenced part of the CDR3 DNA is TGCAGTGCTCCGGGACTAGCGGGAGCGGGGATCCAAAACATT. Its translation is CSAPGLAGAGIQNI. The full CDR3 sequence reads CSAPGLAGAGIQNIQYF.

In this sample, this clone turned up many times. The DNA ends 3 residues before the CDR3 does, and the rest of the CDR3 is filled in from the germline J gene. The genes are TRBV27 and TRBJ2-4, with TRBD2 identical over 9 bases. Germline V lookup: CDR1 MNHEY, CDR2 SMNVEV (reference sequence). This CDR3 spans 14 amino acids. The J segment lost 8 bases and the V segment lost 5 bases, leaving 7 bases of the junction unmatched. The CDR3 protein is CASSPIAGDYIQYF. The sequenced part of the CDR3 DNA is TGTGCCAGCAGTCCCATAGCGGGAGATTACATT.

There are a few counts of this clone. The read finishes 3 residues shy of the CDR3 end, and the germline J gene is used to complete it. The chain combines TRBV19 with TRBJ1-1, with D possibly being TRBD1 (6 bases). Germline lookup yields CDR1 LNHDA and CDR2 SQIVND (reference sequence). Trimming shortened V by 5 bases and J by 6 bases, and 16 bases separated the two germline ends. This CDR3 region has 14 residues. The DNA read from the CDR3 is TGTGCCAGTAGTCCAATCGGGCAGGGGCCTGAA. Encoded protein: CASSPIGQGPE. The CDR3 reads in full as CASSPIGQGPEAFF.

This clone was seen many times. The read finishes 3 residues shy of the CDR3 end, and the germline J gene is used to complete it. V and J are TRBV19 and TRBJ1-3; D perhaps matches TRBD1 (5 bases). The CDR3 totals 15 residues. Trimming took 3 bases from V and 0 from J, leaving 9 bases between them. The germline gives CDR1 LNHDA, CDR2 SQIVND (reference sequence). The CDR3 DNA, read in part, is TGTGCCAGTAGTATTGGGGCCGGCTCTGGAAACACC. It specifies CASSIGAGSGNT. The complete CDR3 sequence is CASSIGAGSGNTIYF.

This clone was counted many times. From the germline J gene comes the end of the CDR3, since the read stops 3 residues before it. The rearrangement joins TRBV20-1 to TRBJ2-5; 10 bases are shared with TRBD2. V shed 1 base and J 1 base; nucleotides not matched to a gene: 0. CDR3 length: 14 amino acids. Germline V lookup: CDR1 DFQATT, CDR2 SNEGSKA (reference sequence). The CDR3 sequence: CSARGTSGQETQYF. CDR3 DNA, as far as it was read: TGCAGTGCTAGAGGGACTAGCGGCCAAGAGACC.

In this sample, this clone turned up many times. The CDR3 bases that were read are TGTGCCAGCTCCGAAAACAGGGGCACTGAA. Protein sequence: CASSENRGTE. In full, the CDR3 is CASSENRGTEAFF. The J gene is TRBJ1-1, the V gene TRBV18, with TRBD1 matching over 7 bases. Read data end 3 residues before the CDR3 end; the end is taken from the germline J gene. Trimming at V came to 6 bases and at J to 4 bases, leaving 5 bases not matched to a gene. The V gene's germline CDR1 is KGHSH and CDR2 LQKENI. The CDR3 is made up of 13 amino acids.

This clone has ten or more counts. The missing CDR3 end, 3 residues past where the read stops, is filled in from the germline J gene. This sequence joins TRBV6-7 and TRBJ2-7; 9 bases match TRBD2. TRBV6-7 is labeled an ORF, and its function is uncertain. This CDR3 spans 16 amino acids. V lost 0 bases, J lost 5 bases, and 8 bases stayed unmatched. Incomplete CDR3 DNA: TGTGCCAGCAGTTACTCAGGCGGGAGGGCGTGGGACGAG. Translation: CASSYSGGRAWDE. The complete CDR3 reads CASSYSGGRAWDEQYF.

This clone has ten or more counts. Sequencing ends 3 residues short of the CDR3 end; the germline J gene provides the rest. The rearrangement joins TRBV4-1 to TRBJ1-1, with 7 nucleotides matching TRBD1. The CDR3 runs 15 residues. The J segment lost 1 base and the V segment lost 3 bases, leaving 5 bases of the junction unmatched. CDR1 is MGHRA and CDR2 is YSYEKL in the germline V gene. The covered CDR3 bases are TGCGCCAGCAGCCAGGACAGGTGGGGGAACACTGAA. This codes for CASSQDRWGNTE. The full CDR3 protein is CASSQDRWGNTEAFF.

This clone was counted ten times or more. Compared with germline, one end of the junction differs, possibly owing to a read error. The CDR3 sequence: CASSPTTGGRYEQYF. The DNA read from the CDR3 is TGCGCCAGCAGCCCAACAACCGGCGGGAGGTACGAG. The chain uses TRBV4-2 and TRBJ2-7, with 8 bases fitting TRBD2. The sequence runs out 3 residues before the end of the CDR3; the remainder is reconstructed from the germline J gene. Per the germline V gene, CDR1 is LGHNA and CDR2 is YNFKEQ. This CDR3 has 15 residues.

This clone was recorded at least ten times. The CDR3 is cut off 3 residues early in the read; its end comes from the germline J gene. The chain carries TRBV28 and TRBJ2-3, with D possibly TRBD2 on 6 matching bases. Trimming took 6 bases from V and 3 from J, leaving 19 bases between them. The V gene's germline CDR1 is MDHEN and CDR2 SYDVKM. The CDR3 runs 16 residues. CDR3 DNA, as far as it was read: TGTGCCAGCAGCCCTCTCCCGGGGGAGTTAACAGATACG. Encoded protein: CASSPLPGELTDT. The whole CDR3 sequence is CASSPLPGELTDTQYF.

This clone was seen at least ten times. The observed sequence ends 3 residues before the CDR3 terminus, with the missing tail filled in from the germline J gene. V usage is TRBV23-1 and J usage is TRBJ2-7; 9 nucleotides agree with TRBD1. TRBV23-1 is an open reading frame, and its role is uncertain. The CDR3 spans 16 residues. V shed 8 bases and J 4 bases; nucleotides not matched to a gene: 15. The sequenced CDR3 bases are TGCGCCAGCCCGCGCGTGCCGGGACAGGGTAGGTACGAG. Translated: CASPRVPGQGRYE. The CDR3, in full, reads CASPRVPGQGRYEQYF.

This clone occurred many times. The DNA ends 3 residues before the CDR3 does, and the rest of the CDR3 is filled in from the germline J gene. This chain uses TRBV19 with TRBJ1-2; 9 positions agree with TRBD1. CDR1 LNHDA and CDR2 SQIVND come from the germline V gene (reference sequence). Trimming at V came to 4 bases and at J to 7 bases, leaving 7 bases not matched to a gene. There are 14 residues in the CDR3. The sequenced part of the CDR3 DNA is TGTGCCAGTAGTAAGGACCGGGACAGGGTTGGC. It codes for CASSKDRDRVG. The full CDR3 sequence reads CASSKDRDRVGYTF.

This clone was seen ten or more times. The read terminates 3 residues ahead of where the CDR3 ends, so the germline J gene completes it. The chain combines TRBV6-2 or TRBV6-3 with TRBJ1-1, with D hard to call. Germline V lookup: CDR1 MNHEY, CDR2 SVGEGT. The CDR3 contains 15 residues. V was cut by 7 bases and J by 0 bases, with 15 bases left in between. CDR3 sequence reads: CASTLSVIMNTEAFF. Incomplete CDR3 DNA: TGTGCCAGCACCTTATCGGTAATTATGAACACTGAA.

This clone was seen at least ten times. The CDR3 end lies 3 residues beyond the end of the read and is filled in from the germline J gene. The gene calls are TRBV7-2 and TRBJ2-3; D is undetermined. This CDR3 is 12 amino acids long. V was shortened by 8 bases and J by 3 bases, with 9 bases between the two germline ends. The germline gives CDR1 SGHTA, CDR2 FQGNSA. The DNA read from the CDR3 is TGTGCCAGCCGACTCAATACAGATACG. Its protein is CASRLNTDT. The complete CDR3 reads CASRLNTDTQYF.

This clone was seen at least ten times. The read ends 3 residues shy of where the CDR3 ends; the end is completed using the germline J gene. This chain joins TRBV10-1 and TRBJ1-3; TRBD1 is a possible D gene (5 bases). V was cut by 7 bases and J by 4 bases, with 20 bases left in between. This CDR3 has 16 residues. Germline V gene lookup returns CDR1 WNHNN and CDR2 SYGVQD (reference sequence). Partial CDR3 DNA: TGCGCCAGCACCTCGGGACTCAAGGGCTCGGGAAACACC. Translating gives CASTSGLKGSGNT. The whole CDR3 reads CASTSGLKGSGNTIYF.

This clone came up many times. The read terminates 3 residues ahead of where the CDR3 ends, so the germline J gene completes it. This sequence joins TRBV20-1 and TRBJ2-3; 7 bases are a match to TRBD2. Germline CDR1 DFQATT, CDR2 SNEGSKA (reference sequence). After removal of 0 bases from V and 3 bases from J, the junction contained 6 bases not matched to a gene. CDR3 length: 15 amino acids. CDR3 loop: CSARDLAGVTDTQYF. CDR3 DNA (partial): TGCAGTGCTAGAGATCTGGCGGGAGTTACAGATACG.

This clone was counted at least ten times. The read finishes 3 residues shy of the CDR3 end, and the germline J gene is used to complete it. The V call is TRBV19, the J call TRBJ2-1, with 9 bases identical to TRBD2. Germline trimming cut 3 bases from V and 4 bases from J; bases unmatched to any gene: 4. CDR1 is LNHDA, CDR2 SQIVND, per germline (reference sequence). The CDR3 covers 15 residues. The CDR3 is CASSMTSGRYNEQFF. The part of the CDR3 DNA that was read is TGTGCCAGTAGTATGACTAGCGGCCGATACAATGAG.